This TCR beta chain emerged from a study of T cell responses to AZD1222 COVID-19 vaccine. Sequencing was performed with immunoSEQ multiplex PCR; in TCRdb, only in-frame clones are kept and a portion is missing. The sample lists about 180,000 clones, roughly 92% seen once, with roughly 1.7% in the top ten. Germline V lookup: CDR1 MDHEN, CDR2 SYDVKM. V was shortened by 4 bases and J by 7 bases, with 22 bases between the two germline ends. The CDR3 is made up of 16 amino acids. Overall study findings and caveats: Baseline serostatus was positive in only six AZD1222 recipients.

This clone showed up just once. Its antigen is unidentified. The sample in question was peripheral blood, obtained 28 days after the second AZD1222 dose. The receptor comes from an adult who received the AZD1222 COVID-19 vaccine. The rearrangement links TRBV28 to TRBJ1-1; D perhaps matches TRBD1 (6 bases). The DNA for the CDR3 is TGTGCCAGCAGTTCCCCGACCGGGACATTAAAAGGTGAAGCTTTCTTT. Translated, it gives CASSSPTGTLKGEAFF.